These 21 T cell receptor beta chains originate from one sample sequenced in a study of cytomegalovirus exposure and HLA in healthy donors. Both 60 Vbeta primers and 13 Jbeta primers went into the PCR. Measured with immunoSEQ multiplex PCR; TCRdb has only the in-frame clones, and not every one. There are about 120,000 clones in the sample; around 10% occur only once, and around 3% lies in the top ten. The specimen was PBMCs. These receptor sequences come from a man under 40 in good health and CMV-seronegative.

This clone was seen only a few times. The V call is TRBV9, the J call TRBJ1-3, with D tentatively TRBD1 (6 bases). Germline CDR1 and CDR2: SGDLS and YYNGEE. V was shortened by 4 bases and J by 1 base, with 9 bases between the two germline ends. The CDR3 length is 14 residues. CDR3 amino acids: CASSRGGSGNTIYF. Here the CDR3 DNA reads TGTGCCAGCAGCAGAGGGGGATCTGGAAACACCATATATTTT. Full variable domain (missing parts from reference TRBV9 and TRBJ1-3): DSGVTQTPKHLITATGQRVTLRCSPRSGDLSVYWYQQSLDQGLQFLIQYYNGEERAKGNILERFSAQQFPDLHSELNLSSLELGDSALYFCASSRGGSGNTIYFGEGSWLTVV.

Only a few counts were recorded for this clone. The chain links TRBV20-1 to TRBJ1-4; D unresolved. V lost 2 bases, J lost 17 bases, and 15 bases lay in between. Germline-derived CDR1 and CDR2 are DFQATT and SNEGSKA (reference sequence). CDR3 length: 11 amino acids. The CDR3 nucleotides read TGCAGTGCTAGATTTGGCGGCAGCCACTTTTTT. Protein: CSARFGGSHFF.

V and J are TRBV5-1 and TRBJ1-3; the D is unclear. This CDR3 is 15 amino acids long. CDR1 is SGHRS and CDR2 is YFSETQ in the germline V gene. V lost 2 bases to trimming and J lost 2 bases, with 11 bases between them. CDR3 region: CASSFAEGTGNTIYF. In nucleotides, the CDR3 is TGCGCCAGCAGCTTCGCTGAGGGTACTGGAAACACCATATATTTT.

V usage is TRBV28 and J usage is TRBJ2-7, with 10 nucleotides matching TRBD1. Trimming took 5 bases from V and 2 from J; bases not matched to a gene: 3. The CDR3 length is 14 residues. The germline V gene encodes CDR1 MDHEN and CDR2 SYDVKM. CDR3 in DNA: TGTGCCAGCAGTCCGGGACAGGGGCCCTACGAGCAGTACTTC. Residues: CASSPGQGPYEQYF.

This clone was picked up a small number of times. The chain is built from TRBV7-2 and TRBJ1-2; 8 bases line up with TRBD1. V lost 0 bases and J lost 5; bases outside the gene matches: 2. The germline gives CDR1 SGHTA, CDR2 FQGNSA. The CDR3 is made up of 14 amino acids. CDR3 loop: CASSLARTGYGYTF. The CDR3 bases are TGTGCCAGCAGCTTAGCCCGGACAGGGTATGGCTACACCTTC. Drawing the rest from reference TRBV7-2 and TRBJ1-2, the complete variable domain is GAGVSQSPSNKVTEKGKDVELRCDPISGHTALYWYRQSLGQGLEFLIYFQGNSAPDKSGLPSDRFSAERTGGSVSTLTIQRTQQEDSAVYLCASSLARTGYGYTFGSGTRLTVV.

The chain employs TRBV5-1 and TRBJ2-1; TRBD1 might be the D (6 bases). Per the germline V gene, CDR1 is SGHRS and CDR2 is YFSETQ. Deletions cut 0 bases from V and 0 bases from J, with 22 bases between. This CDR3 region has 20 residues. DNA of the CDR3: TGCGCCAGCAGCTTGGGGGGGAAATTAACAGGGAAGAGCTCCTACAATGAGCAGTTCTTC. Translation gives CASSLGGKLTGKSSYNEQFF.

This clone was detected a few times. The rearrangement uses TRBV10-3 and TRBJ2-7; 13 positions agree with TRBD2. The CDR3 sequence is 13 residues long. Germline V lookup: CDR1 ENHRY, CDR2 SYGVKD. V dropped 10 bases and J dropped 3; count of bases not matched to a gene: 3. For the CDR3, the DNA is TGTGCCACCGGGACTAGCGGGGACTACGAGCAGTACTTC. This codes for CATGTSGDYEQYF.

This chain links TRBV7-2 with TRBJ2-1, with 14 bases matching TRBD2. This CDR3 spans 14 amino acids. Germline loops: CDR1 SGHTA, CDR2 FQGNSA. With V trimmed by 7 bases and J by 8 bases, 4 bases remained unmatched. The CDR3 reads CASTTGLAGDEQFF. Written as DNA, the CDR3 is TGTGCCAGCACAACGGGACTAGCGGGAGATGAGCAGTTCTTC. Supplemented by reference TRBV7-2 and TRBJ2-1, the full variable domain reads GAGVSQSPSNKVTEKGKDVELRCDPISGHTALYWYRQSLGQGLEFLIYFQGNSAPDKSGLPSDRFSAERTGGSVSTLTIQRTQQEDSAVYLCASTTGLAGDEQFFGPGTRLTVL.

There are a few counts of this clone. This chain links TRBV10-1 with TRBJ2-7; D is unresolved. Trimming removed 7 bases from V and 3 bases from J, with 22 bases in between. The germline V gene has CDR1 WNHNN and CDR2 SYGVQD (reference sequence). The CDR3 totals 16 residues. CDR3 nucleotide sequence: TGCGCCAGCACTAATGAGGTTAGTTGGCAATACTACGAGCAGTACTTC. Amino acids: CASTNEVSWQYYEQYF.

This sequence joins TRBV9 and TRBJ2-7; D is perhaps TRBD1 (6 bases). Germline assignment: CDR1 SGDLS and CDR2 YYNGEE. This CDR3 spans 13 amino acids. Between the trimmed V and J ends, which lost 4 bases and 3 bases, there was a span of 11 bases. The DNA of the CDR3 is TGTGCCAGCAGCAGGGGGTCGGACTACGAGCAGTACTTC. Encoded protein: CASSRGSDYEQYF.

This clone has more than one count but fewer than ten. This chain joins TRBV28 and TRBJ2-7; D is possibly TRBD2 (6 bases). The V gene's germline CDR1 is MDHEN and CDR2 SYDVKM. With 2 bases removed from V and 3 bases from J, the gap between germline ends came to 14 bases. The CDR3 spans 15 residues. CDR3 coding DNA: TGTGCCAGCAGTTTAACCTCCTTCGGGGGCTACGAGCAGTACTTC. It translates to CASSLTSFGGYEQYF. The full variable domain, completed using reference TRBV28 and TRBJ2-7, is DVKVTQSSRYLVKRTGEKVFLECVQDMDHENMFWYRQDPGLGLRLIYFSYDVKMKEKGDIPEGYSVSREKKERFSLILESASTNQTSMYLCASSLTSFGGYEQYFGPGTRLTVT.

This clone occurred many times. This CDR3 is also generated by other DNA sequences in the sample. The rearrangement uses TRBV6-5 and TRBJ1-1, with 10 bases aligning to TRBD1. Germline CDR1 and CDR2: MNHEY and SVGAGI. The CDR3 runs 15 residues. J was trimmed by 2 bases and V by 5 bases; bases with no gene match: 5. The CDR3 DNA sequence: TGTGCCAGCAGTCCCAGGGACAGGGGAAACACTGAAGCTTTCTTT. The encoded protein is CASSPRDRGNTEAFF.

Here the CDR3 DNA reads TGTGCCAGCAGCCCCCAGTCGAATCAGCCCCAGCATTTT. This codes for CASSPQSNQPQHF. This rearrangement joins TRBV14 to TRBJ1-5; no clear D gene. V shed 4 bases and J shed 4 bases, with 8 bases lying between them. The germline V gene has CDR1 SGHDN and CDR2 FVKESK. The CDR3 loop spans 13 amino acids.

The chain combines TRBV19 with TRBJ2-7; TRBD1 matches at 8 bases. Trimming removed 3 bases from V and 5 bases from J; junction bases left unmatched: 9. CDR1 is LNHDA and CDR2 is SQIVND in the germline V gene (reference sequence). The CDR3 sequence is 15 residues long. The CDR3 nucleotides are TGTGCCAGTAGTATTAGGGGGACAGGAGCCCACGAGCAGTACTTC. Protein sequence: CASSIRGTGAHEQYF.

This clone was seen a few times. V gene TRBV15 combines with J gene TRBJ1-2; TRBD1 agrees at 7 bases. The CDR3 runs to 14 residues. V shed 1 base and J 7 bases; nucleotides not matched to a gene: 6. CDR1 is LNHNV and CDR2 is YYDKDF in the germline V gene (reference sequence). The CDR3 coding sequence is TGTGCCACCAGCAGAGGAGGGCAGGGGGTTGGCTACACCTTC. This sequence encodes CATSRGGQGVGYTF.

This clone appeared a few times. CDR3 DNA sequence: TGTGCCAGCTCACCCCACCTCGGGAAGGGCAATCAGCCCCAGCATTTT. Protein sequence: CASSPHLGKGNQPQHF. The chain carries TRBV18 and TRBJ1-5; no clear D gene. Germline assignment: CDR1 KGHSH and CDR2 LQKENI. Trimming cost V 3 bases and J 2 bases, with 14 bases left between them. The CDR3 totals 16 residues.

The rearrangement uses TRBV13 and TRBJ2-7; D unresolved. The V end was cut by 5 bases, the J end by 4 bases, with 6 bases between. The germline CDR1 and CDR2 sequences are PRHDT and FYEKMQ (reference sequence). This CDR3 has 11 amino acids. CDR3 protein: CASSPQYEQYF. DNA of the CDR3: TGTGCCAGCAGCCCCCAGTACGAGCAGTACTTC.

This clone was seen a few times. In nucleotides, the CDR3 is TGTGCCAGCAGCCAAGGAGGGACAGGGGGACTCTATGGCTACACCTTC. Encoded protein: CASSQGGTGGLYGYTF. This chain connects TRBV7-2 to TRBJ1-2; TRBD1 aligns across 11 bases. This CDR3 spans 16 amino acids. Germline loops: CDR1 SGHTA, CDR2 FQGNSA. V was clipped by 5 bases and J by 4 bases; unmatched bases: 9.

The table lists this clone with a few counts. The V call is TRBV5-6, the J call TRBJ2-1; perhaps TRBD1 as D (7 bases). Trimming took 3 bases from V and 7 from J, leaving 11 bases between them. Germline V gene lookup returns CDR1 SGHDT and CDR2 YYEEEE. The CDR3 covers 13 residues. The CDR3 nucleotides are TGTGCCAGCAGCTGGGACAGCGGGAATGAGCAGTTCTTC. Encoded protein: CASSWDSGNEQFF.

The table lists this clone with a few counts. V usage is TRBV4-1 and J usage is TRBJ2-1, with 8 bases fitting TRBD1. CDR1 is MGHRA, CDR2 YSYEKL, per germline. Unmatched junction bases numbered 18, after V lost 2 bases and J lost 0 bases. The CDR3 loop spans 21 amino acids. This CDR3 reads CASSQYQRDRRSSSSYNEQFF. CDR3 sequence (DNA): TGCGCCAGCAGCCAATATCAACGGGACAGGCGCTCCTCCAGCTCCTACAATGAGCAGTTCTTC.

This clone showed up just a few times. The J gene is TRBJ2-1, the V gene TRBV29-1; 7 bases are shared with TRBD2. V shed 7 bases and J 2 bases; nucleotides not matched to a gene: 11. From germline, CDR1 is SQVTM and CDR2 ANQGSEA. This CDR3 is built from 15 residues. The CDR3 reads CSDLFLGGAYNEQFF. The CDR3 nucleotides are TGCAGCGATCTATTCTTGGGGGGGGCCTACAATGAGCAGTTCTTC.